What follows describes a single T cell receptor (beta chain). This specimen comes from a study of blood T cell repertoires in COVID-19. Germline V gene data show CDR1 as SGHTA and CDR2 as FQGNSA. Trimming cost V 5 bases and J 1 base; bases outside gene matches: 10. The CDR3 extends over 17 amino acids. Sequencing used immunoSEQ multiplex PCR; TCRdb keeps in-frame clones, though not all of them. The table includes 230,000 or so clones, about 86% detected once. This sequence originates from a man aged 45-65 years with active or convalescent COVID-19. The chain is built from TRBV7-2 and TRBJ2-3, with 9 nucleotides matching TRBD1. Sequenced sample: peripheral blood. CDR3 bases: TGTGCCAGCAGCGCCTACACGACAGGGGGTGGCACAGATACGCAGTATTTT. It translates to CASSAYTTGGGTDTQYF.